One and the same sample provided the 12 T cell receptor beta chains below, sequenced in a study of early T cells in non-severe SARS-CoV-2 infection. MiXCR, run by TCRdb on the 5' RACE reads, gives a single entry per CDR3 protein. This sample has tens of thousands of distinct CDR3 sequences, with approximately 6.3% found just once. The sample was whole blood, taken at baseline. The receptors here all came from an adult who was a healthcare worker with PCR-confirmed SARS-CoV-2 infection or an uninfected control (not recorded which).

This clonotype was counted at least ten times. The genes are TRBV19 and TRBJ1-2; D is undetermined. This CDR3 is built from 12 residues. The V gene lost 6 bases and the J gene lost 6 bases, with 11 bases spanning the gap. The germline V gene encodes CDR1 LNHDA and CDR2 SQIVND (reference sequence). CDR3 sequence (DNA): TGTGCCAGTAGAGATCGGGGAGATGGCTACACCTTC. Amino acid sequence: CASRDRGDGYTF.

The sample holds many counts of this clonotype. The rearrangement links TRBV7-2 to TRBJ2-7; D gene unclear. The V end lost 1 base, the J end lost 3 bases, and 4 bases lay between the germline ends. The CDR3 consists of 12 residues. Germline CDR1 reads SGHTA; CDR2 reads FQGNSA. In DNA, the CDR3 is TGTGCCAGCAGCTTAGATCTCTACGAGCAGTACTTC. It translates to CASSLDLYEQYF.

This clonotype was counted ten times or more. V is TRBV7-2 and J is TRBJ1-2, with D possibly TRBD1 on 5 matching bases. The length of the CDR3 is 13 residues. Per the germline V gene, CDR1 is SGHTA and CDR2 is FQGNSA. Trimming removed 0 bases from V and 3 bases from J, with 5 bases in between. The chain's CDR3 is CASSLARDYGYTF. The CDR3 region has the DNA TGTGCCAGCAGCTTAGCCAGGGACTATGGCTACACCTTC.

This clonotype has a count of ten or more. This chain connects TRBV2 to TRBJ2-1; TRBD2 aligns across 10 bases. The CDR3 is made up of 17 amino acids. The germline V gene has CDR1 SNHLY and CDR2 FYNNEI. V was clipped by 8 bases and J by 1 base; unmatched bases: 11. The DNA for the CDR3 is TGTGCCAGCGGGGAGAGACTAGCGGGTCTATCCTACAATGAGCAGTTCTTC. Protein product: CASGERLAGLSYNEQFF.

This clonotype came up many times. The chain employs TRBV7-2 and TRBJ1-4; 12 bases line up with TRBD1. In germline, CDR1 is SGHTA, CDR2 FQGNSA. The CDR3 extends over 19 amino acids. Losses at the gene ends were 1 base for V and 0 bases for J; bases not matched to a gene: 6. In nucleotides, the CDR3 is TGTGCCAGCAGCTTAGTTGGGACAGGGGGCTCCACAACTAATGAAAAACTGTTTTTT. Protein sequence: CASSLVGTGGSTTNEKLFF.

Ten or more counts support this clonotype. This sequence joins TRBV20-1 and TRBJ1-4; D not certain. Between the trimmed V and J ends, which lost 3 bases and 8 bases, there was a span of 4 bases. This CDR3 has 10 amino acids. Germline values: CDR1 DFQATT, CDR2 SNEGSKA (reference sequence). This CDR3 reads CSARGEKLFF. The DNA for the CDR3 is TGCAGTGCTAGGGGGGAAAAACTGTTTTTT.

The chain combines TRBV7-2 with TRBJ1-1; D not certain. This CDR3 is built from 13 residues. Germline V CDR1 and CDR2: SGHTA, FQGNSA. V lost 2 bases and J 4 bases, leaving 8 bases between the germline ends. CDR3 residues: CASSLFRGTEAFF. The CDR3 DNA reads TGTGCCAGCAGCTTATTTCGTGGCACTGAAGCTTTCTTT. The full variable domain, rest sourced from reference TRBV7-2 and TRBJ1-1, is GAGVSQSPSNKVTEKGKDVELRCDPISGHTALYWYRQSLGQGLEFLIYFQGNSAPDKSGLPSDRFSAERTGGSVSTLTIQRTQQEDSAVYLCASSLFRGTEAFFGQGTRLTVV.

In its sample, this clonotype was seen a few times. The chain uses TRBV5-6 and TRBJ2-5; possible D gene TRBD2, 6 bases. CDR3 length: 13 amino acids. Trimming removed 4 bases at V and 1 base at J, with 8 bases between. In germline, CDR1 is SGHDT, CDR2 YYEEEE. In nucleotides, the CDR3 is TGTGCCAGCAGCCGGGAGCTCCAAGAGACCCAGTACTTC. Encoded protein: CASSRELQETQYF.

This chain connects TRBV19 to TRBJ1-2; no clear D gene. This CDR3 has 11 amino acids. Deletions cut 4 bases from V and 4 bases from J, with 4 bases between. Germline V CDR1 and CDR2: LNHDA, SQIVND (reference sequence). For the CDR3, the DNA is TGTGCCAGTAGTAGGTCCTATGGCTACACCTTC. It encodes CASSRSYGYTF.

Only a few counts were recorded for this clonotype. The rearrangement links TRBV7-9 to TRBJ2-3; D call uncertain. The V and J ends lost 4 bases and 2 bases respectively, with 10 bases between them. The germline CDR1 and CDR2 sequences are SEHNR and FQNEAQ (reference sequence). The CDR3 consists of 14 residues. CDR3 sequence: CASSSTGFTDTQYF. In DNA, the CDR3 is TGTGCCAGCAGCTCAACGGGCTTCACAGATACGCAGTATTTT.

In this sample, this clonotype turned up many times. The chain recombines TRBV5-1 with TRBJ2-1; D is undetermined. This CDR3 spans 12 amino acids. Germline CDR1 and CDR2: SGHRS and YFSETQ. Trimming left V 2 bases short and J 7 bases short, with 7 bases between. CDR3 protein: CASSFRVNEQFF. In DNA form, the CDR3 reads TGCGCCAGCAGCTTTAGGGTAAATGAGCAGTTCTTC.

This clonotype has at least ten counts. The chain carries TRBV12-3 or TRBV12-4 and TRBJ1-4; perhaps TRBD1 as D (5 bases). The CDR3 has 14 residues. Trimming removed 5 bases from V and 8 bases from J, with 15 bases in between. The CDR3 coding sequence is TGTGCCAGCAGTCCCGGGGCTTTGGTCGAAAAACTGTTTTTT. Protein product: CASSPGALVEKLFF.